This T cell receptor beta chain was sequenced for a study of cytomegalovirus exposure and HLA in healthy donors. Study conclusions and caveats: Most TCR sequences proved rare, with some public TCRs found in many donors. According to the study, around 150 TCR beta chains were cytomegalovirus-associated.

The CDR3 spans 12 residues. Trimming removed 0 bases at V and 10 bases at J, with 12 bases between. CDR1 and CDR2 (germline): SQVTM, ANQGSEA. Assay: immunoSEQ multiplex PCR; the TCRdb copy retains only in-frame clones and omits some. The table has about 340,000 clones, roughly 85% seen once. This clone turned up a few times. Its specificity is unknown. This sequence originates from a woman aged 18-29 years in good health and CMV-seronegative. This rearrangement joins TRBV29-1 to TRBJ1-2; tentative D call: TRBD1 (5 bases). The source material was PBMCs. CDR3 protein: CSVEEVRDFYTF. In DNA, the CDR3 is TGCAGCGTTGAAGAAGTCCGGGACTTCTACACCTTC.